What follows describes a single T cell receptor (beta chain). The antigen remains unidentified. The record originates from a study of T cell responses to AZD1222 COVID-19 vaccine. Study results and limitations: Spike regions recognized by vaccine-associated CD4 TCRs spanned the protein, led by 160-218 and 743-854.

Sequencing used immunoSEQ multiplex PCR; TCRdb keeps in-frame clones, though not all of them. The sample gives roughly 180,000 clones, 75% to 90% of which show up once; about 3% is in the top ten. The sequencing used peripheral blood, collected on day 0 of MenACWY control vaccination. This TCR was sampled from an adult in good health.

CDR3 sequence reads: CASSLGLAISTDTQYF. The DNA for the CDR3 is TGCGCCAGCAGCTTAGGACTAGCAATTAGCACAGATACGCAGTATTTT. The chain couples TRBV5-1 to TRBJ2-3, with 8 bases that match TRBD2. Germline CDR1 is SGHRS and CDR2 is YFSETQ. V was clipped by 2 bases and J by 0 bases; unmatched bases: 5. This CDR3 spans 16 amino acids.